These T cell receptor beta chains were read from a single sample in a study of PD-1 blockade in classical Hodgkin lymphoma. Some clones are missing from TCRdb's copy, which holds only in-frame ones; the method was immunoSEQ multiplex PCR. The sample consists of about 98,000 clones, 81% of them appearing once. Sample: peripheral blood mononuclear cells (PBMCs), taken before the second cycle of nivolumab. These TCRs come from a human donor with classical Hodgkin lymphoma. Both conserved end residues are part of each CDR3. D genes are given only for firm matches. A row's size may be missing; if present it is once, few, many or a size class.

j_call clone_size d_call v_call cdr3_nt cdr3_aa
TRBJ1-5 NA NA TRBV27 TGTGCCAGCAGTTTATCCTATAGCAATCAGCCCCAGCATTTT CASSLSYSNQPQHF
TRBJ2-1 NA NA TRBV19 TGTGCCAGTAGTATCTTGAATGAGCAGTTCTTC CASSILNEQFF
TRBJ1-1 NA NA TRBV19 TGTGCCAGTAGTCCGCGGGACTTTAACACTGAAGCTTTCTTT CASSPRDFNTEAFF
TRBJ1-5 NA NA TRBV10-2 TGCGCCAGCAGTGAGGCGATCATTGGCAATCAGCCCCAGCATTTT CASSEAIIGNQPQHF
TRBJ1-2 NA NA TRBV4-2 TGTGCCAGCAGCCAAGAGGAGGGGGGTAACTATGGCTACACCTTC CASSQEEGGNYGYTF
TRBJ2-7 NA NA TRBV4-2 TGTGCCAGCAGCCAAGGGGTAAGCGGGCCCCTCTCCGAGCAGTACTTC CASSQGVSGPLSEQYF
TRBJ2-2 NA TRBD1 TRBV5-4 TGTGCCAGCAGCAGAAAACCGGGACAGGGGACAGGCGGGGAGCTGTTTTTT CASSRKPGQGTGGELFF
TRBJ2-1 NA TRBD1 TRBV2 TGTGCCAGCAGTGAAGCGGGGGCCAGGGGGAGCAATGAGCAGTTCTTC CASSEAGARGSNEQFF
TRBJ1-4 NA TRBD1 TRBV5-1 TGCGCCAGCAGCGGATCTTCGTCCCGGGACAGGGCAGGGAGGGAAAAACTGTTTTTT CASSGSSSRDRAGREKLFF
TRBJ1-2 few TRBD1 TRBV30 TGTGCCTGGAGCGACCGACAGGGGGCGGGCTATGGCTACACCTTC CAWSDRQGAGYGYTF
TRBJ2-1 few NA TRBV5-1 TGCGCCAGCAGCTTGGACGGATTGCCCAGATACAATGAGCAGTTCTTC CASSLDGLPRYNEQFF